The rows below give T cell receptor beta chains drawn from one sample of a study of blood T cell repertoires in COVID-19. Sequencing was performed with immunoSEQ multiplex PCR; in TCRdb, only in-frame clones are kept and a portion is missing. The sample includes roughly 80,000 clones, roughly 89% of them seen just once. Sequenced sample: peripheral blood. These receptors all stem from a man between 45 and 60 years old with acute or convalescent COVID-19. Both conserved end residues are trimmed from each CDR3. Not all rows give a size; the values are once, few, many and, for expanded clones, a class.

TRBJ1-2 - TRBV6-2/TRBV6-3 ASSPLGRGYT
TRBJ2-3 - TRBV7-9 ASSFGQGVDTQY
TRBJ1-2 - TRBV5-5 ASSLGGGALGYGYT
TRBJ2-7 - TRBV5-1 ASSPPGQHFSYEQY
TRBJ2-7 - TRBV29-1 SVKFGTTSSYEQY
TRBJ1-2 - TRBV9 ASSTINYGYT
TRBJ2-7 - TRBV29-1 SVEPLEGAMGEQY
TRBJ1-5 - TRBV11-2 ASSNGLLNQPQH
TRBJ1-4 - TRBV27 ASSSLTEYNEKLF
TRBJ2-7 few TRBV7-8 ASSLGRQQY
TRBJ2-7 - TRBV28 ASREGTSKLYEQY
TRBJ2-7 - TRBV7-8 ASSIDRLNYEQY
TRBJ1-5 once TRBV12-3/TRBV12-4 ASSLQGGQPQH
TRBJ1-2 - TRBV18 ASSADRAFYGYT
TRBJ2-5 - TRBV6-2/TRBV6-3 ASSYVKGGETQY
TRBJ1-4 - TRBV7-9 ASSLARVGSEKLF
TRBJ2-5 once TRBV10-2 ASSEGGISGKVTQY
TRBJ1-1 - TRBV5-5 ASRPWGDRTVEAF
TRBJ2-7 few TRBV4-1 ASSQGGWYEQY
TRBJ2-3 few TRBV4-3 ASSHTSVTDTQY
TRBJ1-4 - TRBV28 ASSLSGGGNEKLF
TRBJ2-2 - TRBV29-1 SVGTVNTGELF
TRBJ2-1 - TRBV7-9 ATPGGTLSSYNEQF
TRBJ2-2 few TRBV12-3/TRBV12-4 ASSLSRELF
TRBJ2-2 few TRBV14 ASSHYRDWDTGELF
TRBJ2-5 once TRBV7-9 ASSFHAGQETQY
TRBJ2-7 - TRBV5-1 ASSLGGSGTGTYEQY
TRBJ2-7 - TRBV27 ASAGTGLYEQY
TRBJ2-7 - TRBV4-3 ASSQISGNEQY
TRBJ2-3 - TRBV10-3 AISPYSGGGSTDTQY
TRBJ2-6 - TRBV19 ASSMRQGRESGANVLT
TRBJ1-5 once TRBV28 ASTLPGGPPIYSNQPQH
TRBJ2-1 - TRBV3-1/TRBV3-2 ASSPERGVNEQF
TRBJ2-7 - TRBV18 ASSPPGLAGEQY
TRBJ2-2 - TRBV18 ASSPRPGQDNTGELF
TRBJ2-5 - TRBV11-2 ASSTSGRREETQY
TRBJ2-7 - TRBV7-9 ASSLAGQGAGEQY
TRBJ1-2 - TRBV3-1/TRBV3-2 ASSQDLQGYGYT
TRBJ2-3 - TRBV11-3 ASSAGQGGTDTQY
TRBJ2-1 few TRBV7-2 ASSLEGRNEQF
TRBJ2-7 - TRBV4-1 ASSPERGTAYEQY
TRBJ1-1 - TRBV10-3 AINPGQGNTEAF
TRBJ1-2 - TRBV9 ASSRDRGPYGYT
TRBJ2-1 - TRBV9 ASSVDGTANNEQF
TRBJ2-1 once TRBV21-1 ASSKDVGRGLSEQF
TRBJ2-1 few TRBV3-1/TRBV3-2 ASSQGPGGEQF